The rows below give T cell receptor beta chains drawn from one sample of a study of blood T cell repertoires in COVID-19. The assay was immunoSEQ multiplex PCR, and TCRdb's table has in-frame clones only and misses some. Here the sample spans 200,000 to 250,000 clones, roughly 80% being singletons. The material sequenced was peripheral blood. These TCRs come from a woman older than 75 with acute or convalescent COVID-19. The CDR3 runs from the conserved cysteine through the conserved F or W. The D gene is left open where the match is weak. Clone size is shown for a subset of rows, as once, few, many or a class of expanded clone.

CDR3: CASSSGTGDSPLHF
DNA: TGTGCCAGCAGCTCCGGGACAGGGGATTCACCCCTCCACTTT
J: TRBJ1-6
D: TRBD1
size: -
V: TRBV5-8

CDR3: CASSGQVNYGYTF
DNA: TGTGCCAGTAGTGGACAGGTTAACTATGGCTACACCTTC
J: TRBJ1-2
D: TRBD1
size: -
V: TRBV19

CDR3: CATSRVGRGLSYEQYF
DNA: TGTGCCACCAGCAGAGTGGGCAGGGGCCTATCCTACGAGCAGTACTTC
J: TRBJ2-7
D: -
size: -
V: TRBV15

CDR3: CASSKAPGQGPYEQYF
DNA: TGTGCCAGCAGCAAAGCCCCTGGACAGGGGCCCTACGAGCAGTACTTC
J: TRBJ2-7
D: -
size: -
V: TRBV21-1

CDR3: CASSRHRGQANTEAFF
DNA: TGCGCCAGCAGCCGACACAGGGGGCAAGCGAACACTGAAGCTTTCTTT
J: TRBJ1-1
D: TRBD1
size: -
V: TRBV4-3

CDR3: CASRTSGGPYEQYF
DNA: TGTGCCAGTAGGACTAGCGGGGGGCCTTACGAGCAGTACTTC
J: TRBJ2-7
D: TRBD2
size: few
V: TRBV19

CDR3: CAWNDRSHNSPLHF
DNA: TGTGCCTGGAATGACAGAAGCCATAATTCACCCCTCCACTTT
J: TRBJ1-6
D: -
size: once
V: TRBV21-1

CDR3: CASSEQGGGETQYF
DNA: TGCGCCAGCAGTGAGCAGGGGGGTGGGGAGACCCAGTACTTC
J: TRBJ2-5
D: -
size: -
V: TRBV10-2

CDR3: CASSARGTDTQYF
DNA: TGTGCCAGCAGCGCCCGGGGCACAGATACGCAGTATTTT
J: TRBJ2-3
D: -
size: few
V: TRBV9

CDR3: CASSLLMEQYF
DNA: TGTGCCAGCAGTTTACTTATGGAGCAGTACTTC
J: TRBJ2-7
D: -
size: -
V: TRBV28

CDR3: CASSEWQSYGYTF
DNA: TGCGCCAGCAGTGAGTGGCAGTCCTATGGCTACACCTTC
J: TRBJ1-2
D: -
size: -
V: TRBV10-1

CDR3: CAWRPLGGLAGGFSYNEQFF
DNA: TGTGCCTGGAGACCCCTAGGGGGACTAGCGGGAGGATTCTCCTACAATGAGCAGTTCTTC
J: TRBJ2-1
D: TRBD2
size: -
V: TRBV30

CDR3: CASSRGLAGANEQFF
DNA: TGTGCCAGCAGCCGTGGACTAGCGGGAGCCAATGAGCAGTTCTTC
J: TRBJ2-1
D: TRBD2
size: once
V: TRBV7-9

CDR3: CASSPPQGWETQYF
DNA: TGTGCCAGCTCACCACCTCAGGGTTGGGAGACCCAGTACTTC
J: TRBJ2-5
D: -
size: -
V: TRBV18

CDR3: CASSLAGGISTDTQYF
DNA: TGCGCCAGCAGCCTAGCGGGGGGGATTTCAACAGATACGCAGTATTTT
J: TRBJ2-3
D: TRBD2
size: -
V: TRBV5-1

CDR3: CASSPGGADYGYTF
DNA: TGTGCCAGCTCACCCGGGGGGGCTGACTATGGCTACACCTTC
J: TRBJ1-2
D: -
size: -
V: TRBV18

CDR3: CASSPTFTGELFF
DNA: TGTGCCAGCAGTCCGACATTCACCGGGGAGCTGTTTTTT
J: TRBJ2-2
D: -
size: -
V: TRBV2

CDR3: CASSPRGQIGSDTQYF
DNA: TGTGCCAGCAGTCCCCGGGGACAGATCGGATCAGATACGCAGTATTTT
J: TRBJ2-3
D: TRBD1
size: once
V: TRBV28